The rows below give T cell receptor beta chains drawn from one sample of a study of blood T cell repertoires in COVID-19. Only in-frame clones appear in the TCRdb table, and some are missing; sequencing was by immunoSEQ multiplex PCR. The table records approximately 150,000 clones, 84% of them present only once. The sample was peripheral blood. These TCRs come from a woman of 80 years or more with COVID-19, enrolled during active disease. CDR3s leave out the opening cysteine and the closing phenylalanine or tryptophan.

j_gene	v_gene	CDR3aa
TRBJ1-4	TRBV23-1	ARRGGEVANEKLF
TRBJ2-3	TRBV9	ASSFSGQGARTDTQY
TRBJ1-1	TRBV4-3	ASSQVSGVTEAF
TRBJ2-2	TRBV3-1/TRBV3-2	ASSQARGQGSGELF
TRBJ2-7	TRBV7-9	ASSLPLEYEQY
TRBJ2-1	TRBV27	ASSLAYGETSYNEQF
TRBJ2-1	TRBV27	ASSLSGAIYNEQF
TRBJ2-7	TRBV11-2	ASSDRVYEQY
TRBJ2-3	TRBV14	ASSHGRGAGSTDTQY
TRBJ2-7	TRBV5-3	ARSLRQGSYSYEQY
TRBJ2-7	TRBV5-4	ASSWGGSGNYEQY
TRBJ2-5	TRBV9	ASSVGASGWETQY
TRBJ2-7	TRBV3-1/TRBV3-2	ASSQGLVAYEQY
TRBJ2-5	TRBV5-1	ASSMGTYQETQY
TRBJ2-7	TRBV30	AWTKRHEQY
TRBJ1-2	TRBV19	ASRILNYGYT
TRBJ2-6	TRBV19	ASSIEQGVIGANVLT
TRBJ1-1	TRBV28	ASSSPQANTEAF
TRBJ2-1	TRBV19	ASSTDRVPLNEQF
TRBJ2-1	TRBV2	ASRQGGLLF
TRBJ1-3	TRBV28	ASSFRDGGWSGNTIY
TRBJ1-1	TRBV11-2	ASSAYRGSTEAF
TRBJ1-5	TRBV9	ASSVASDQPQH
TRBJ1-4	TRBV21-1	ASSKAFGETNEKLF
TRBJ2-5	TRBV6-5	ASRKSQGHQETQY
TRBJ2-7	TRBV9	ASSPGRAIHEQY
TRBJ2-5	TRBV7-2	ASSKWAYETQY
TRBJ2-5	TRBV28	ASSSQNRDRGETQY
TRBJ2-3	TRBV7-9	ASSTGISTDTQY
TRBJ2-3	TRBV6-5	ASSPSQDTQY
TRBJ2-7	TRBV10-3	AIKSTGGTYEQY
TRBJ2-5	TRBV18	ASSLGTGEETQY
TRBJ2-5	TRBV19	ASSPPGVETQY
TRBJ2-3	TRBV30	ACTPDSGSTDTQY
TRBJ1-4	TRBV6-5	ASSPDNEKLF
TRBJ2-5	TRBV6-2/TRBV6-3	ASSYGWPNPGETQY
TRBJ2-3	TRBV7-2	ASSPPGLAGWWEDTQY